These 29 T cell receptor beta chains came from one sample sequenced in a study of lung T cells in sarcoidosis with Löfgren's syndrome. TCRdb reprocessed the reads via MiXCR and lists one record per CDR3 protein. The sample yields 55,000 to 80,000 distinct CDR3 sequences, roughly 20% seen once. Sample: CD4+ T cells from PBMCs. The receptors shown here come from a human donor with sarcoidosis (Löfgren's syndrome or another form), or a control subject (not recorded which).

To note about this clonotype: A much larger clone differs by one base, so this may be a read error. V gene TRBV27 combines with J gene TRBJ1-6; tentative D call: TRBD1 (6 bases). CDR3 length: 17 amino acids. Germline V gives CDR1 MNHEY, CDR2 SMNVEV (reference sequence). The CDR3 region is CASSLTGLRTDNSTLHF. The CDR3 DNA reads as TGTGCCAGCAGTTTAACCGGGCTCCGGACAGATAATTCAACCCTCCACTTT.

This clonotype was detected ten times or more. CDR3 DNA: TGTGCCAGTCTCCTTGAAGGTAACACTGAAGCTTTCTTT. It codes for CASLLEGNTEAFF. V and J are TRBV6-1 and TRBJ1-1; D is unclear. Trimming stripped 9 bases from V and 2 bases from J, with 13 bases between. The CDR3 consists of 13 residues. Per the germline V gene, CDR1 is MNHNS and CDR2 is SASEGT.

This sequence joins TRBV15 and TRBJ1-3; D call uncertain. CDR3 length: 17 residues. The V end was cut by 1 base, the J end by 6 bases, with 19 bases between. Germline values: CDR1 LNHNV, CDR2 YYDKDF (reference sequence). The CDR3 DNA reads TGTGCCACCAGCAGAGGACGTGGCTGGGGTCTAGTAAACACCATATATTTT. Translated, it gives CATSRGRGWGLVNTIYF.

This clonotype was seen only a few times. J is TRBJ2-7 and V is TRBV12-3 or TRBV12-4; D unclear. The CDR3 runs 11 residues. Trimming shortened V by 8 bases and J by 3 bases, and 8 bases separated the two germline ends. CDR3: CASGYRYEQYF. CDR3 in DNA: TGTGCCAGCGGGTACCGCTACGAGCAGTACTTC.

Comments on this clonotype: One end of the junction is discordant with germline, which a read error may explain. This chain connects TRBV27 to TRBJ2-1, with 9 positions matching TRBD1. CDR1 MNHEY and CDR2 SMNVEV come from the germline V gene (reference sequence). The CDR3 covers 16 residues. CDR3 protein: CAGSRLGTGLSHEQLF. DNA for the CDR3: TGTGCCGGCAGTCGACTCGGGACAGGGTTGTCGCATGAGCAGTTATTC.

This clonotype was observed at least ten times. The V gene is TRBV6-1, the J gene TRBJ2-1; 10 bases agree with TRBD2. From germline, CDR1 is MNHNS and CDR2 SASEGT. This CDR3 is built from 16 residues. V lost 5 bases to trimming and J lost 6 bases; unmatched junction nucleotides: 10. CDR3: CASSSTAGGPGNEQFF. CDR3 bases: TGTGCCAGCAGTTCTACAGCGGGGGGGCCGGGCAATGAGCAGTTCTTC.

This clonotype was counted many times. This sequence joins TRBV20-1 and TRBJ2-7; D not certain. The ends were cut back, 6 bases at V and 5 bases at J, with 14 bases in the middle. CDR1 DFQATT and CDR2 SNEGSKA come from the germline V gene (reference sequence). The CDR3 runs 12 residues. CDR3 nucleotides: TGCAGTGCCCCGAACCTTCGTGACGAGCAGTACTTC. Amino acids: CSAPNLRDEQYF.

In this sample, this clonotype turned up many times. The chain couples TRBV6-1 to TRBJ2-3; no definite D call. This CDR3 has 13 amino acids. The germline gives CDR1 MNHNS, CDR2 SASEGT. The ends were cut back, 2 bases at V and 3 bases at J, with 6 bases in the middle. DNA of the CDR3: TGTGCCAGCAGTGAACTTCATACAGATACGCAGTATTTT. Translation: CASSELHTDTQYF.

In its sample, this clonotype was seen many times. This chain uses TRBV11-1 with TRBJ2-5, with unresolved D. Between the trimmed V and J ends, which lost 2 bases and 5 bases, there was a span of 12 bases. The germline CDR1 and CDR2 sequences are SGHAT and FQDESV (reference sequence). The CDR3 runs 14 residues. DNA for the CDR3: TGTGCCAGCAGCTTAAACGGTCCCTTGGAGACCCAGTACTTC. Translated, it gives CASSLNGPLETQYF.

This clonotype occurred many times. V is TRBV20-1 and J is TRBJ2-5; D perhaps matches TRBD2 (5 bases). The CDR3 consists of 14 residues. Germline assignment: CDR1 DFQATT and CDR2 SNEGSKA (reference sequence). Trimming shortened V by 4 bases and J by 5 bases, and 17 bases separated the two germline ends. DNA of the CDR3: TGCAGTGCTACGAGGACTGAGCCGCCGGAGACCCAGTACTTC. Amino acid sequence: CSATRTEPPETQYF.

This clonotype has ten or more counts. The chain recombines TRBV27 with TRBJ2-5, with 7 bases fitting TRBD1. The CDR3 consists of 14 residues. V shed 5 bases and J 4 bases; nucleotides not matched to a gene: 7. Germline V gives CDR1 MNHEY, CDR2 SMNVEV (reference sequence). In nucleotides, the CDR3 is TGTGCCAGCAGTCTACTGGCAGGGGGAGAGACCCAGTACTTC. This translates into CASSLLAGGETQYF.

This clonotype was counted ten times or more. The chain couples TRBV20-1 to TRBJ2-5; a weak D match, TRBD2 (5 bases). This CDR3 spans 15 amino acids. Germline V lookup: CDR1 DFQATT, CDR2 SNEGSKA (reference sequence). V lost 0 bases, J lost 4 bases, and 15 bases lay in between. The CDR3 loop is CSARDMASLGETQYF. CDR3 bases: TGCAGTGCTAGAGATATGGCTAGCTTAGGAGAGACCCAGTACTTC.

The CDR3: CASSSFSGEDTEAFF. The CDR3 DNA sequence: TGTGCCAGCAGCAGTTTCTCGGGGGAGGACACTGAAGCTTTCTTT. The J gene is TRBJ1-1, the V gene TRBV28, with a possible D match to TRBD1 (5 bases). Deletions cut 6 bases from V and 3 bases from J, with 17 bases between. The length of the CDR3 is 15 residues. Germline CDR1 reads MDHEN; CDR2 reads SYDVKM.

This clonotype was seen a handful of times. The chain links TRBV7-9 to TRBJ1-1, with 9 bases lining up with TRBD1. CDR1 and CDR2 from the germline V gene are SEHNR and FQNEAQ (reference sequence). This CDR3 has 16 amino acids. Unmatched junction bases numbered 7, after V lost 1 base and J lost 4 bases. CDR3 protein: CASSLVGTGWVTEAFF. The CDR3 nucleotides are TGTGCCAGCAGCTTAGTAGGGACAGGGTGGGTCACTGAAGCTTTCTTT.

This clonotype has ten or more counts. The V gene is TRBV6-2 or TRBV6-3, the J gene TRBJ2-7, with D tentatively TRBD1 (5 bases). CDR1 and CDR2 from the germline V gene are MNHEY and SVGEGT. Trimming removed 5 bases at V and 2 bases at J, with 10 bases between. This CDR3 region has 13 residues. Here the CDR3 DNA reads TGTGCCAGCAGTCCAGGGTCAACCTACGAGCAGTACTTC. Translating it yields CASSPGSTYEQYF.

This rearrangement joins TRBV7-2 to TRBJ2-3; D is undetermined. The CDR3 is 12 amino acids. Deletions cut 2 bases from V and 4 bases from J, with 4 bases between. Looked up from germline, CDR1 is SGHTA and CDR2 is FQGNSA. The CDR3 loop reads CASSLLSDTQYF. The DNA for the CDR3 is TGTGCCAGCAGCTTACTTTCAGATACGCAGTATTTT.

This chain connects TRBV5-1 to TRBJ2-3; 9 nucleotides match TRBD1. J lost 5 bases, V lost 4 bases, and 11 bases had no gene match. From germline, CDR1 is SGHRS and CDR2 YFSETQ. This CDR3 is 16 amino acids long. For the CDR3, the DNA is TGCGCCAGCAGCCTATTTCCGGGACAGGGTAGAGATACGCAGTATTTT. Translating it yields CASSLFPGQGRDTQYF. Using reference TRBV5-1 and TRBJ2-3 for the parts outside the CDR3, the full variable domain is KAGVTQTPRYLIKTRGQQVTLSCSPISGHRSVSWYQQTPGQGLQFLFEYFSETQRNKGNFPGRFSGRQFSNSRSEMNVSTLELGDSALYLCASSLFPGQGRDTQYFGPGTRLTVL.

This clonotype was seen repeatedly, ten times or more. The rearrangement links TRBV28 to TRBJ1-1, with D possibly matching TRBD1 (5 bases). Trimming stripped 3 bases from V and 1 base from J, with 12 bases between. CDR1 MDHEN and CDR2 SYDVKM come from the germline V gene. The CDR3 has 15 residues. CDR3 protein: CASSFRFGQNTEAFF. The CDR3 bases are TGTGCCAGCAGTTTTAGATTCGGACAGAACACTGAAGCTTTCTTT.

This clonotype showed up just a few times. The CDR3 protein is CASSLGEGGLNEQFF. In DNA form, the CDR3 reads TGCGCCAGCAGCCTGGGAGAGGGGGGCCTCAATGAGCAGTTCTTC. The V gene is TRBV5-1, the J gene TRBJ2-1; D may correspond to TRBD1 or TRBD2 (6 bases each). V shed 4 bases and J shed 6 bases, with 17 bases lying between them. CDR1 and CDR2 from the germline V gene are SGHRS and YFSETQ. This CDR3 contains 15 residues.

The table lists this clonotype with a few counts. This may arise from a read error, as a much more abundant clone is one base away. The rearrangement links TRBV6-1 to TRBJ2-2; TRBD1 or TRBD2 may be the D gene (6 bases each). The germline gives CDR1 MNHNS, CDR2 SASEGT. Trimming shortened V by 4 bases and J by 7 bases, and 19 bases separated the two germline ends. This CDR3 has 16 residues. DNA for the CDR3: TGTGCCAGCAGTGGCAGGGGAGGTCGTCGGGGCGGGGAGCTGTTTTTT. As protein: CASSGRGGRRGGELFF.

V gene TRBV20-1 combines with J gene TRBJ2-3, with D possibly matching TRBD1 (5 bases). The germline V gene has CDR1 DFQATT and CDR2 SNEGSKA (reference sequence). The V end was cut by 2 bases, the J end by 4 bases, with 10 bases between. The CDR3 loop spans 13 amino acids. The CDR3 sequence is CSARHQGSDTQYF. CDR3 bases: TGCAGTGCTAGACACCAGGGATCAGATACGCAGTATTTT.

This clonotype occurred many times. The rearrangement links TRBV14 to TRBJ2-1; D is unresolved. Germline CDR1 reads SGHDN; CDR2 reads FVKESK. Trimming removed 4 bases from V and 7 bases from J, with 14 bases in between. The CDR3 spans 14 residues. DNA for the CDR3: TGTGCCAGCAGCCGGTTCGGACGCCGGAATGAGCAGTTCTTC. This gives the protein CASSRFGRRNEQFF.

In this sample, this clonotype turned up many times. At one end, the junction sequence differs from germline, possibly due to a read error. V usage is TRBV25-1 and J usage is TRBJ2-1; 7 bases are a match to TRBD1. Germline lookup yields CDR1 MGHDK and CDR2 SYGVNS. This CDR3 contains 16 residues. The CDR3 DNA is TGTGCCAGCAGTGCGTCGGACAGGTCCCTTACTCCGAGCCCCTACTTC. This translates into CASSASDRSLTPSPYF. Variable domain in full (rest from reference TRBV25-1 and TRBJ2-1): EADIYQTPRYLVIGTGKKITLECSQTMGHDKMYWYQQDPGMELHLIHYSYGVNSTEKGDLSSESTVSRIRTEHFPLTLESARPSHTSQYLCASSASDRSLTPSPYFGPGTRLTVL.

The sample holds many counts of this clonotype. This chain uses TRBV28 with TRBJ1-1, with TRBD1 as a possible D gene (5 bases). The CDR3 is made up of 14 amino acids. Deletions cut 5 bases from V and 5 bases from J, with 15 bases between. Per germline, CDR1 MDHEN and CDR2 SYDVKM. CDR3 amino acids: CASSPLSRGTEAFF. The CDR3 nucleotides are TGTGCCAGCAGTCCCCTCTCAAGGGGAACTGAAGCTTTCTTT.

This chain joins TRBV5-6 and TRBJ1-3, with unresolved D. The CDR3 spans 15 residues. From germline, CDR1 is SGHDT and CDR2 YYEEEE. V gave up 5 bases and J gave up 0 bases, with 12 bases separating them. CDR3 amino acids: CASRTGLNSGNTIYF. The CDR3 DNA reads TGTGCCAGCAGGACCGGACTGAACTCTGGAAACACCATATATTTT.

On this clonotype itself: Possible read error: a much larger clone is one base away. J is TRBJ1-1 and V is TRBV3-1, with D perhaps matching TRBD1 (5 bases). Trimming cost V 1 base and J 0 bases, with 9 bases left between them. The CDR3 spans 15 residues. Per germline, CDR1 LGHDT and CDR2 YNNKEL (reference sequence). Here the CDR3 DNA reads TGTGCCAGCAGCCAAGGTTGGGGCGTGAACACTGAAGCTTTCTTT. Translating gives CASSQGWGVNTEAFF.

This clonotype was found a few times. J is TRBJ1-1 and V is TRBV7-9; perhaps TRBD1 as D (5 bases). The germline V gene encodes CDR1 SEHNR and CDR2 FQNEAQ (reference sequence). This CDR3 spans 15 amino acids. The ends were cut back, 5 bases at V and 2 bases at J, with 15 bases in the middle. In DNA form, the CDR3 reads TGTGCCAGCAGCCGAATGAGGGACCGAAACACTGAAGCTTTCTTT. Encoded protein: CASSRMRDRNTEAFF.

As regards this clonotype: Since a much larger clone is just one base distant, this may be a read error. The rearrangement links TRBV4-1 to TRBJ2-5; D call uncertain. Trimming removed 1 base from V and 6 bases from J, with 15 bases in between. This CDR3 has 15 amino acids. Per germline, CDR1 MGHRA and CDR2 YSYEKL. DNA of the CDR3: TGCGCCAGCAGCCAAGGCAGGTCCGGTGGCAAGACCCAGTACTTC. Protein: CASSQGRSGGKTQYF.

This clonotype appeared many times. The V gene is TRBV15, the J gene TRBJ2-4; the D gene could be TRBD1 or TRBD2 (5 bases each). Germline CDR1 reads LNHNV; CDR2 reads YYDKDF (reference sequence). The V end was cut by 6 bases, the J end by 2 bases, with 11 bases between. This CDR3 spans 14 amino acids. Here the CDR3 reads CATSPRGTKNIQYF. The DNA for the CDR3 is TGTGCCACCAGTCCGAGGGGCACCAAAAACATTCAGTACTTC.